Relative to its sample, the clone carrying this T cell receptor beta chain is medium-sized. The antigen remains undetermined. The data were obtained in a study of T-cell memory formation after mild COVID-19. Study-level information: Largely donor-specific TCR clusters were found. Study outcomes and limitations: The second-wave clones peaking on day 37 were not confirmed as SARS-CoV-2-specific. CD4/CD8 balance characterized clones contracting day 15 to 85, and CD4+ skew characterized later expanders.

Deletions cut 1 base from V and 8 bases from J, with 15 bases between. There are 15 residues in the CDR3. Germline loops: CDR1 MGHRA, CDR2 YSYEKL. A 5'RACE reaction primed in the constant segment made cDNA libraries of TCR alpha and TCR beta, and these carried sample barcodes and UMIs. TCRdb ran MiXCR on the 5' RACE reads and lists one entry per CDR3 protein. This table has about 7,100 distinct CDR3 sequences, roughly 58% appearing once. The sample comprised PBMCs or a T cell subset sorted from them (not recorded which). The TCR comes from an adult who had mild COVID-19 (a few samples of this study predate the infection). Cell type and time point are not known. This chain uses TRBV4-1 with TRBJ1-5; D not resolved. The CDR3 DNA sequence: TGCGCCAGCAGCCAAGTAATCTTGTCGGGCGAGCCCCAGCATTTT. Amino acids: CASSQVILSGEPQHF.